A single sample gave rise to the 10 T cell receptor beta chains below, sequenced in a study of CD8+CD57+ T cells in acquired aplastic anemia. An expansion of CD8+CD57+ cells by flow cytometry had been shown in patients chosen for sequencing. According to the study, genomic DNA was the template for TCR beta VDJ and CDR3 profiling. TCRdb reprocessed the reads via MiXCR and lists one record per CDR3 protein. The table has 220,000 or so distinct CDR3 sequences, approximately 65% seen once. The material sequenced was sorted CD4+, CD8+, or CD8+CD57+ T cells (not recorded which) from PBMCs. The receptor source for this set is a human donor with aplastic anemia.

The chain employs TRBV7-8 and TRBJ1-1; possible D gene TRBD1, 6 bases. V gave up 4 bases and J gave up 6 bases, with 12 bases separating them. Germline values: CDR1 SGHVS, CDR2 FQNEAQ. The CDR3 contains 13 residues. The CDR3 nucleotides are TGTGCCAGCAGCTGGGGGCCGGGGGCTGAAGCTTTCTTT. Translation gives CASSWGPGAEAFF.

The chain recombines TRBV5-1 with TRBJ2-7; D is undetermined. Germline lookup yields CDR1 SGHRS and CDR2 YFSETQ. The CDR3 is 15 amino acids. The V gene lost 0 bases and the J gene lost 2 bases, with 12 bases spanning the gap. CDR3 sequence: CASSLDWTLTYEQYF. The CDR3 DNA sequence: TGCGCCAGCAGCTTGGATTGGACCCTTACCTACGAGCAGTACTTC.

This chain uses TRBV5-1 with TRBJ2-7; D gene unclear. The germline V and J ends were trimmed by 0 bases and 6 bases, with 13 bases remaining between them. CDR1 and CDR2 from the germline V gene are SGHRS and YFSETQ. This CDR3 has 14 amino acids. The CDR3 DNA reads TGCGCCAGCAGCTTGGTTTTGGGGAACCGCGAGCAGTACTTC. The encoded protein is CASSLVLGNREQYF.

The CDR3 nucleotides are TGTGCCAGCAGCCTAACCAGGGTGAACACCGGGGAGCTGTTTTTT. Residues: CASSLTRVNTGELFF. The gene calls are TRBV7-6 and TRBJ2-2; possible D gene TRBD1, 5 bases. The CDR3 sequence is 15 residues long. V lost 5 bases and J lost 1, with 11 bases in between. The V gene's germline CDR1 is SGHVS and CDR2 FNYEAQ.

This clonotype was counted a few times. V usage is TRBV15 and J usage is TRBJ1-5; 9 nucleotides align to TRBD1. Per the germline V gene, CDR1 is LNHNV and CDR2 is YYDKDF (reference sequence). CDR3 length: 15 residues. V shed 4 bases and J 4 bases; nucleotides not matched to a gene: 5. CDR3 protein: CATSTWDRENQPQHF. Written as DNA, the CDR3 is TGTGCCACCAGCACTTGGGACAGGGAGAATCAGCCCCAGCATTTT.

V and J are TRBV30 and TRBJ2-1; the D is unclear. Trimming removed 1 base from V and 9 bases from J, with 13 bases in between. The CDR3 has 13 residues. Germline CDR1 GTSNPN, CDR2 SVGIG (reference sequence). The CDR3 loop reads CAWSASLFGEQFF. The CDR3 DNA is TGTGCCTGGAGTGCCTCCCTATTCGGTGAGCAGTTCTTC.

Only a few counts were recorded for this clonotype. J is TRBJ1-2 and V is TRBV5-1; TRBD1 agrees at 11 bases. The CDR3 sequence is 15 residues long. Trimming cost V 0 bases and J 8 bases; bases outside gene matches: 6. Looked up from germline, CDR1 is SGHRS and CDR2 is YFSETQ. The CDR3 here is CASSLGTGGPTGYTF. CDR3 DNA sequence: TGCGCCAGCAGCTTGGGGACAGGGGGCCCTACCGGCTACACCTTC.

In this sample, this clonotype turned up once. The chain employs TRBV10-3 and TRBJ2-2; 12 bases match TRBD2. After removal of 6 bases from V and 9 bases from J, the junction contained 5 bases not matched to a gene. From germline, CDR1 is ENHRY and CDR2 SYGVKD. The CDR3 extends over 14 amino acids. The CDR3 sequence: CAISPGTSGWELFF. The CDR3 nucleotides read TGTGCCATCAGCCCAGGGACTAGCGGGTGGGAGCTGTTTTTT.

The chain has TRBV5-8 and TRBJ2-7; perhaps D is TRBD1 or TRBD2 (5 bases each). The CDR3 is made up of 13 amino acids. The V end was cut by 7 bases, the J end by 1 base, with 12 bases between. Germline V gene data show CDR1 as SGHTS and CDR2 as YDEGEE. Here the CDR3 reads CASPDRLSYEQYF. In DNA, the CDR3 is TGTGCCAGCCCAGACAGACTATCCTACGAGCAGTACTTC. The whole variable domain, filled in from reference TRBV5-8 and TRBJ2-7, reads EAGVTQSPTHLIKTRGQQATLRCSPISGHTSVYWYQQALGLGLQFLLWYDEGEERNRGNFPPRFSGRQFPNYSSELNVNALELEDSALYLCASPDRLSYEQYFGPGTRLTVT.

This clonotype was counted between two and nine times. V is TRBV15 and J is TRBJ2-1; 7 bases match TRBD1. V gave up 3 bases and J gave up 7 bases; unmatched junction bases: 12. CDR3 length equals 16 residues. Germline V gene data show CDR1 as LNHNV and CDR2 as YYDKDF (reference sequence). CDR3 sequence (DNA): TGTGCCACCAGCAGCTCTGGCCAAGACAGGGTTAATGAGCAGTTCTTC. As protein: CATSSSGQDRVNEQFF.